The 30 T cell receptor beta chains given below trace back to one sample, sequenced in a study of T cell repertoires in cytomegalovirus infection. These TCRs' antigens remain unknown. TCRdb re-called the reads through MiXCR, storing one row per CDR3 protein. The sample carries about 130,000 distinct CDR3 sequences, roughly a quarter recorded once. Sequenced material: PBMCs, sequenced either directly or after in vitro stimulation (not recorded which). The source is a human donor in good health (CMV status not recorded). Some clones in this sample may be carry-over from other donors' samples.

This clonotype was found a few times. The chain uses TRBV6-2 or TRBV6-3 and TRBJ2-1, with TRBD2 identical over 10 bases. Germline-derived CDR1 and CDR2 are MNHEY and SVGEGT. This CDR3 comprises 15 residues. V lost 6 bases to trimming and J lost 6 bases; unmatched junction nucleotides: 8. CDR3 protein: CASRPLLAGLNEQFF. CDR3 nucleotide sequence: TGTGCCAGCAGGCCCTTACTAGCGGGGCTCAATGAGCAGTTCTTC.

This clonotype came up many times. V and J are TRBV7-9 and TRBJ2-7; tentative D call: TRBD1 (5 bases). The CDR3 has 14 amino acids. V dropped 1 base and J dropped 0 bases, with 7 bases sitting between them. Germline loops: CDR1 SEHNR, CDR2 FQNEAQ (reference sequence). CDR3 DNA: TGTGCCAGCAGCTTAGACAGGAGCTCCTACGAGCAGTACGTC. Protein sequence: CASSLDRSSYEQYV.

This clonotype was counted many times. The CDR3 here is CASSRPTGPNTEAFF. The DNA for the CDR3 is TGTGCCAGCAGTCGTCCCACCGGGCCGAACACTGAAGCTTTCTTT. The genes are TRBV28 and TRBJ1-1; D is uncertain. Germline CDR1 and CDR2: MDHEN and SYDVKM. The CDR3 runs 15 residues. V was clipped by 5 bases and J by 1 base, with 14 bases between them.

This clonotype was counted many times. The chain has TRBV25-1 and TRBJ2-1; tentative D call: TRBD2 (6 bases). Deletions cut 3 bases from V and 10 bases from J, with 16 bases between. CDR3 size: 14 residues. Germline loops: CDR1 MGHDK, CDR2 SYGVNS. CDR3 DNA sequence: TGTGCCAGCAGTGATCCTCCTCAGCGGGCCGAGCAGTTCTTC. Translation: CASSDPPQRAEQFF.

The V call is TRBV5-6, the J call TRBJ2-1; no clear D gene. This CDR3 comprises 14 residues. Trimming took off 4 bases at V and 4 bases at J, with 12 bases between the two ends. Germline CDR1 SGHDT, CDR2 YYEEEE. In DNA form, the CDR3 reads TGTGCCAGCAGCCGGTGGACGGCATACAATGAGCAGTTCTTC. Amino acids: CASSRWTAYNEQFF.

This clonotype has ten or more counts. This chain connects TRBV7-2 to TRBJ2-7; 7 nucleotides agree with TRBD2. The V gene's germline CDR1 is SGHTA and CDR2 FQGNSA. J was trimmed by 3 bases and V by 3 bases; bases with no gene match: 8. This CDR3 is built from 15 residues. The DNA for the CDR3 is TGTGCCAGCAGCTTGGATAGCGGGCCCCGCTACGAGCAGTACTTC. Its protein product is CASSLDSGPRYEQYF.

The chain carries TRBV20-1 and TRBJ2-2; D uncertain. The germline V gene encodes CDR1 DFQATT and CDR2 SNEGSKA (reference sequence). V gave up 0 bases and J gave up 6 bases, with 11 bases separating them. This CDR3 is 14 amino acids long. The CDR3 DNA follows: TGCAGTGCTAGAGACCCCAGGAGCCCCGGGGAGCTGTTTTTT. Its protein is CSARDPRSPGELFF.

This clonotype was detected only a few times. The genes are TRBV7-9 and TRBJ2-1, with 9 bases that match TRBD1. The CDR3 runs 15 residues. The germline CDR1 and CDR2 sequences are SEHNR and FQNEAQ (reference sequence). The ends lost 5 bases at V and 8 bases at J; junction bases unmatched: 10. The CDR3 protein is CASSPGTGRVYEQFF. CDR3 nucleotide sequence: TGTGCCAGCAGCCCCGGGACAGGGAGAGTGTATGAGCAGTTCTTC.

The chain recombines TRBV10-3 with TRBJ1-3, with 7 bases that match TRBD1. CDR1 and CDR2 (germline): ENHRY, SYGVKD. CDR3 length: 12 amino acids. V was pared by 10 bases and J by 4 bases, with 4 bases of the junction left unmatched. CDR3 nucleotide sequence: TGTGCCACCCGGACAGGAGGAAACACCATATATTTT. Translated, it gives CATRTGGNTIYF.

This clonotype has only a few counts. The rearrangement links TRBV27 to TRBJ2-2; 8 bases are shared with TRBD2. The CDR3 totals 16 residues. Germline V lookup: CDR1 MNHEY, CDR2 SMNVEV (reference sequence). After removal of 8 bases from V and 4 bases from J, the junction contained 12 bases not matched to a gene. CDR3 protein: CASLNRAGVRTGELFF. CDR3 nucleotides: TGTGCCAGCCTTAATAGAGCGGGAGTACGCACCGGGGAGCTGTTTTTT.

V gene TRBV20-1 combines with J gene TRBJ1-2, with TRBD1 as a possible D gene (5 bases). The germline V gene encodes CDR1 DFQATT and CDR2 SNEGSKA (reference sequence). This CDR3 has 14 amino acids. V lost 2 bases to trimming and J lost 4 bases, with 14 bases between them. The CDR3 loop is CSARTRDGSYGYTF. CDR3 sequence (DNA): TGCAGTGCTAGAACCAGGGATGGAAGCTATGGCTACACCTTC.

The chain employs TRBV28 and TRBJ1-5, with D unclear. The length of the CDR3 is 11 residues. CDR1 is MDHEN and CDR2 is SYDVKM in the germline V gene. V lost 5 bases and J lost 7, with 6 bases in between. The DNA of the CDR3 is TGTGCCAGCAGTACCCGACAGCCCCAGCATTTT. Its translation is CASSTRQPQHF.

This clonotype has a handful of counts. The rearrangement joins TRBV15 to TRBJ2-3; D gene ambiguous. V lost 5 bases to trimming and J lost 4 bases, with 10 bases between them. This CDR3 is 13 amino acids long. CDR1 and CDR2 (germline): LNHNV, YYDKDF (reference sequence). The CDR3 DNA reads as TGTGCCACCAGCGGAGTGGGGTCAGATACGCAGTATTTT. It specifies CATSGVGSDTQYF.

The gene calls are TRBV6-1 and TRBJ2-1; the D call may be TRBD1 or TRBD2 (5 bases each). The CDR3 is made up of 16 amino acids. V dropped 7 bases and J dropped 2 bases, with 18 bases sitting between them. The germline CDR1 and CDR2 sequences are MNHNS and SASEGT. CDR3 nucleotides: TGTGCCAGCAAAATCCGGGACCTCGATCCCTACAATGAGCAGTTCTTC. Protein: CASKIRDLDPYNEQFF.

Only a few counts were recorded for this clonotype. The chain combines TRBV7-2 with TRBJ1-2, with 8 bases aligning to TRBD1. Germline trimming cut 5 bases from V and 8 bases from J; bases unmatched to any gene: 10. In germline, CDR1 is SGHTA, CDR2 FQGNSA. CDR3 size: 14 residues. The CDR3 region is CASSLTGANSGYTF. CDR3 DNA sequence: TGTGCCAGCAGCCTGACAGGGGCTAATTCGGGCTACACCTTC.

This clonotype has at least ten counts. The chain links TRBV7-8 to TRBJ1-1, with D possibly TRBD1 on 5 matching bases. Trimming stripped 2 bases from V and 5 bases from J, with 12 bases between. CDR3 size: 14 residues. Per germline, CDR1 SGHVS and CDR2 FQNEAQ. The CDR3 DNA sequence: TGTGCCAGCAGCTTATCAGGGCGGGGGACTGAAGCTTTCTTT. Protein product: CASSLSGRGTEAFF.

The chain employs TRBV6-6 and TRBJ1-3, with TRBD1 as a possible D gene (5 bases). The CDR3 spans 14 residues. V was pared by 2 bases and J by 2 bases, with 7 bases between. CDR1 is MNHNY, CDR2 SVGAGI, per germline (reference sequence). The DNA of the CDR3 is TGTGCCAGCAGTTACGGGGGGACTGGAAACACCATATATTTT. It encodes CASSYGGTGNTIYF.

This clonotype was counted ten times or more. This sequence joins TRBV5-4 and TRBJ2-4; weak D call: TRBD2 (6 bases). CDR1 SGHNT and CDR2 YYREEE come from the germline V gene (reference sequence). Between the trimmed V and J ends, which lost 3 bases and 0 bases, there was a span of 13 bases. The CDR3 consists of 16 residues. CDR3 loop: CASSSRGLLAKNIQYF. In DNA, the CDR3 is TGTGCCAGCAGCTCGCGGGGATTGCTAGCCAAAAACATTCAGTACTTC.

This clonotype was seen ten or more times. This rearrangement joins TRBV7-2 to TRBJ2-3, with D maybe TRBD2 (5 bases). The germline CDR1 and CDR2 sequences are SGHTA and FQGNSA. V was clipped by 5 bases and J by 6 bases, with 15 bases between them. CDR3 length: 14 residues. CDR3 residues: CASSPGYRYDTQYF. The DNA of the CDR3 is TGTGCCAGCAGCCCGGGATACCGGTACGATACGCAGTATTTT.

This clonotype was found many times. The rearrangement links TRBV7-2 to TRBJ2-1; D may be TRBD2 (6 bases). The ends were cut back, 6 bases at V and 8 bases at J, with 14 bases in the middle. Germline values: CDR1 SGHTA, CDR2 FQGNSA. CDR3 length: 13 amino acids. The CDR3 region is CASRGGTEDEQFF. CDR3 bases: TGTGCCAGCAGGGGCGGGACTGAGGATGAGCAGTTCTTC.

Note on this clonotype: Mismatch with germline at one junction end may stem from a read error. The DNA for the CDR3 is TGTGTCAGCAGCTTTGTTTCGGGTGGCTACACCTTC. It codes for CVSSFVSGGYTF. This sequence joins TRBV7-2 and TRBJ1-2, with unresolved D. The CDR3 is 12 amino acids. CDR1 and CDR2 from the germline V gene are SGHTA and FQGNSA.

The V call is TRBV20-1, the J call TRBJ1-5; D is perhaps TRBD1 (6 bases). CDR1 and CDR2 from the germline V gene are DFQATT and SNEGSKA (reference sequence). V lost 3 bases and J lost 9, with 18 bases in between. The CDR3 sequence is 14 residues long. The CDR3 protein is CSASVTGRGGPQHF. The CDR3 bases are TGCAGTGCTAGCGTAACAGGGAGGGGAGGGCCCCAGCATTTT.

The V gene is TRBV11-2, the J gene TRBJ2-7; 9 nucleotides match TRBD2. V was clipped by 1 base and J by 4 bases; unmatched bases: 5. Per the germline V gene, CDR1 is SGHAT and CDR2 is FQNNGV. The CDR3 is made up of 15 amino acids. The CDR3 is CASSLGLAVDYEQYV. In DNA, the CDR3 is TGTGCCAGCAGCTTAGGACTAGCGGTTGATTACGAGCAGTACGTC.

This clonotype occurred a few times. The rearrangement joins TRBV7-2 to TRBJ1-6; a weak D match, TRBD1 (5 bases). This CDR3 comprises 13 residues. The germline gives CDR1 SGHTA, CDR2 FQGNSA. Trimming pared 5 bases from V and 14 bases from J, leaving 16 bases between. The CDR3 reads CASSARRGGALHF. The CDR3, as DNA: TGTGCCAGCAGCGCAAGACGGGGCGGGGCCCTCCACTTT.

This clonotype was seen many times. Here the CDR3 reads CASSSRTIYGYTF. As DNA, the CDR3 is TGTGCCAGCAGCTCCCGTACCATCTATGGCTACACCTTC. The chain couples TRBV7-9 to TRBJ1-2; no firm D call. V lost 4 bases and J 4 bases, leaving 10 bases between the germline ends. The germline gives CDR1 SEHNR, CDR2 FQNEAQ (reference sequence). The CDR3 covers 13 residues.

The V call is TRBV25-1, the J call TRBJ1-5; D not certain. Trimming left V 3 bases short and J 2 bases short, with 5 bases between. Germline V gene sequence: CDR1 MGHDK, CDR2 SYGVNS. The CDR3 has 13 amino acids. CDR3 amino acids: CASSDQGNQPQHF. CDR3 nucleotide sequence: TGTGCCAGCAGTGACCAAGGCAATCAGCCCCAGCATTTT. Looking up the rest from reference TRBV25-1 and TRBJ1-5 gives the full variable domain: EADIYQTPRYLVIGTGKKITLECSQTMGHDKMYWYQQDPGMELHLIHYSYGVNSTEKGDLSSESTVSRIRTEHFPLTLESARPSHTSQYLCASSDQGNQPQHFGDGTRLSIL.

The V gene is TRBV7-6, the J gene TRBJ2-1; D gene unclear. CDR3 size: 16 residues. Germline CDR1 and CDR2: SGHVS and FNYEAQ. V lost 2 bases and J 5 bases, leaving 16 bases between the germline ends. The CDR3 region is CASSLHRATPDNEQFF. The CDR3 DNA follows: TGTGCCAGCAGCTTACACCGGGCCACGCCCGACAATGAGCAGTTCTTC. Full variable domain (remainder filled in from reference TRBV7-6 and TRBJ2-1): GAGVSQSPRYKVTKRGQDVALRCDPISGHVSLYWYRQALGQGPEFLTYFNYEAQQDKSGLPNDRFSAERPEGSISTLTIQRTEQRDSAMYRCASSLHRATPDNEQFFGPGTRLTVL.

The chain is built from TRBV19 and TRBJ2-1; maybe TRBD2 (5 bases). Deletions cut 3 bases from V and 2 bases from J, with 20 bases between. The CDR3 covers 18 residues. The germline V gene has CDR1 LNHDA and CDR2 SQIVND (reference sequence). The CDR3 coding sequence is TGTGCCAGTAGTATCGTTCTCGTCTCGGGAAGCGCCTACAATGAGCAGTTCTTC. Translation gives CASSIVLVSGSAYNEQFF.

The CDR3 nucleotides read TGTGCCAGCAGCCTTGGGGGATCTTGGGGCTACACCTTC. Translating it yields CASSLGGSWGYTF. The chain employs TRBV7-9 and TRBJ1-2, with a tentative D call TRBD1 (5 bases). The CDR3 has 13 residues. CDR1 is SEHNR and CDR2 is FQNEAQ in the germline V gene (reference sequence). Trimming pared 5 bases from V and 8 bases from J, leaving 15 bases between.

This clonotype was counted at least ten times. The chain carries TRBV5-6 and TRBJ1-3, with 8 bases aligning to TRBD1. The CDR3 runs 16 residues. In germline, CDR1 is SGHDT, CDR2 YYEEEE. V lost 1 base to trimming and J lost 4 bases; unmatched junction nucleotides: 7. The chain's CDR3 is CASSLTGQGRGNTIYF. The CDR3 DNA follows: TGTGCCAGCAGCTTGACCGGACAGGGAAGAGGAAACACCATATATTTT.